These 17 T cell receptor beta chains were sequenced from one sample in a study of OX40 agonist ivuxolimab in advanced cancers. Assay used: immunoSEQ multiplex PCR; TCRdb lists only in-frame clones, some missing. This table has some 18,000 clones, roughly 88% appearing once. Material: CD4+ or CD8+ T cells sorted from blood, obtained in a trial of the OX40 agonist ivuxolimab. These receptors all come from an adult with an advanced solid tumor such as melanoma, head and neck, liver or kidney cancer.

The chain carries TRBV2 and TRBJ1-6, with a tentative D call TRBD1 (5 bases). Germline V gene sequence: CDR1 SNHLY, CDR2 FYNNEI. CDR3 length equals 16 residues. V lost 6 bases, J lost 3 bases, and 15 bases lay in between. CDR3 nucleotides: TGTGCCAGCAGGAATTCCAGGGTGCTCTATAATTCACCCCTCCACTTT. Encoded protein: CASRNSRVLYNSPLHF.

V gene TRBV19 combines with J gene TRBJ2-6; no definite D call. Trimming pared 3 bases from V and 0 bases from J, leaving 9 bases between. CDR3 length: 16 residues. CDR1 and CDR2 (germline): LNHDA, SQIVND (reference sequence). DNA of the CDR3: TGTGCCAGTAGTATGGGCACGGGCTCTGGGGCCAACGTCCTGACTTTC. It encodes CASSMGTGSGANVLTF.

The chain employs TRBV7-9 and TRBJ2-7, with TRBD2 matching over 7 bases. The CDR3 sequence is 13 residues long. Germline V gene data show CDR1 as SEHNR and CDR2 as FQNEAQ (reference sequence). J was trimmed by 5 bases and V by 2 bases; bases with no gene match: 3. The CDR3 DNA follows: TGTGCCAGCAGCTTACCAGGGACTAACGAGCAGTACTTC. It codes for CASSLPGTNEQYF.

The rearrangement joins TRBV19 to TRBJ2-2; tentatively, D is TRBD1 (5 bases). Trimming stripped 5 bases from V and 4 bases from J, with 11 bases between. The length of the CDR3 is 14 residues. CDR1 and CDR2 from the germline V gene are LNHDA and SQIVND (reference sequence). The CDR3 reads CASSSGYTTGELFF. In nucleotides, the CDR3 is TGTGCCAGTAGTTCAGGGTATACCACCGGGGAGCTGTTTTTT.

The V gene is TRBV5-5, the J gene TRBJ2-7; D possibly matches TRBD1 or TRBD2 (7 bases each). Trimming removed 4 bases at V and 0 bases at J, with 14 bases between. CDR1 and CDR2 (germline): SGHKS, YYEKEE (reference sequence). The CDR3 has 15 amino acids. CDR3 loop: CASSPRGGASYEQYF. The CDR3 bases are TGTGCCAGCAGCCCCAGGGGGGGGGCCTCCTACGAGCAGTACTTC.

This rearrangement joins TRBV5-6 to TRBJ2-3, with 9 positions matching TRBD2. Germline loops: CDR1 SGHDT, CDR2 YYEEEE. V shed 1 base and J 4 bases; nucleotides not matched to a gene: 7. CDR3 length: 16 amino acids. In DNA form, the CDR3 reads TGTGCCAGCAGCTTGTTTGCTAGCGGGGTCCCAGATACGCAGTATTTT. Its protein product is CASSLFASGVPDTQYF.

The V and J genes are TRBV6-5 and TRBJ2-7; 8 nucleotides match TRBD2. The CDR3 extends over 12 amino acids. J lost 4 bases, V lost 8 bases, and 4 bases had no gene match. The germline gives CDR1 MNHEY, CDR2 SVGAGI. The CDR3 DNA sequence: TGTGCCAGCGAGCGGGAGACGTACGAGCAGTACTTC. Translated, it gives CASERETYEQYF.

The gene calls are TRBV13 and TRBJ2-5; 9 bases are shared with TRBD1. Looked up from germline, CDR1 is PRHDT and CDR2 is FYEKMQ (reference sequence). The CDR3 spans 16 residues. Trimming at V came to 5 bases and at J to 3 bases, leaving 10 bases not matched to a gene. The CDR3 region is CASSLSGDRVEETQYF. CDR3 DNA: TGTGCCAGCAGCCTTTCCGGGGACAGGGTCGAAGAGACCCAGTACTTC.

The CDR3 spells CASSYFSGGGYGYTF. The CDR3 DNA reads as TGTGCCAGCAGTTACTTTTCAGGGGGCGGCTATGGCTACACCTTC. This rearrangement joins TRBV6-5 to TRBJ1-2; 8 bases line up with TRBD1. This CDR3 contains 15 residues. Germline V gene sequence: CDR1 MNHEY, CDR2 SVGAGI. V lost 1 base to trimming and J lost 4 bases; unmatched junction nucleotides: 5.

The J gene is TRBJ2-7, the V gene TRBV4-1, with a weak D call TRBD2 (6 bases). The ends were cut back, 0 bases at V and 1 base at J, with 13 bases in the middle. In germline, CDR1 is MGHRA, CDR2 YSYEKL. This CDR3 has 16 amino acids. The CDR3 DNA is TGCGCCAGCAGCCAAGATTCGGGAGCACCTTCCTACGAGCAGTACTTC. It encodes CASSQDSGAPSYEQYF.

In DNA form, the CDR3 reads TGTGCCAGCAGCTTAGTGGGTCCATATTACGAGCAGTACTTC. Its protein product is CASSLVGPYYEQYF. The chain joins TRBV7-9 to TRBJ2-7; D unresolved. V lost 1 base and J lost 4, with 11 bases in between. The CDR3 is 14 residues long. CDR1 is SEHNR and CDR2 is FQNEAQ in the germline V gene (reference sequence). Based on the CDR3 plus reference TRBV7-9 and TRBJ2-7, the full variable domain is DTGVSQNPRHKITKRGQNVTFRCDPISEHNRLYWYRQTLGQGPEFLTYFQNEAQLEKSRLLSDRFSAERPKGSFSTLEIQRTEQGDSAMYLCASSLVGPYYEQYFGPGTRLTVT.

The genes are TRBV25-1 and TRBJ2-5; D may be TRBD1 or TRBD2 (5 bases each). V was pared by 6 bases and J by 6 bases, with 8 bases between. This CDR3 region has 11 residues. CDR1 is MGHDK and CDR2 is SYGVNS in the germline V gene. CDR3 nucleotide sequence: TGTGCCAGCAGATCGGGGCAGACCCAGTACTTC. Translating gives CASRSGQTQYF.

The rearrangement links TRBV10-1 to TRBJ2-4; D call uncertain. Germline assignment: CDR1 WNHNN and CDR2 SYGVQD (reference sequence). V lost 5 bases to trimming and J lost 6 bases, with 14 bases between them. This CDR3 is built from 14 residues. CDR3 in DNA: TGCGCCAGCAGTAACCCGGCCGCCGGAAACATTCAGTACTTC. It is translated as CASSNPAAGNIQYF.

The CDR3 reads CASSLFTDRSGSEQYF. The CDR3 nucleotides read TGCGCCAGCAGCTTGTTCACGGACAGAAGTGGAAGCGAGCAGTACTTC. The rearrangement uses TRBV5-1 and TRBJ2-5; a weak D match, TRBD1 (6 bases). The DNA end favors TRBJ2-7, so the J call may be wrong. Germline loops: CDR1 SGHRS, CDR2 YFSETQ. This CDR3 is 16 amino acids long.

This rearrangement joins TRBV27 to TRBJ2-1; 9 bases map to TRBD1. CDR3 length: 14 amino acids. CDR1 is MNHEY and CDR2 is SMNVEV in the germline V gene (reference sequence). V gave up 5 bases and J gave up 7 bases; unmatched junction bases: 6. In DNA, the CDR3 is TGTGCCAGCAGTCCGGGACAGGGTTGGAATGAGCAGTTCTTC. This encodes CASSPGQGWNEQFF.

The table lists this clone with a count of one. The rearrangement uses TRBV19 and TRBJ1-2; 7 nucleotides line up with TRBD1. CDR3 length equals 14 residues. V dropped 5 bases and J dropped 7; count of bases not matched to a gene: 10. Germline loops: CDR1 LNHDA, CDR2 SQIVND (reference sequence). Here the CDR3 reads CASSPREGAFGYTF. For the CDR3, the DNA is TGTGCCAGTAGTCCCCGCGAGGGGGCGTTTGGCTACACCTTC.

J is TRBJ2-7 and V is TRBV15; maybe TRBD1 (6 bases). Germline V lookup: CDR1 LNHNV, CDR2 YYDKDF (reference sequence). The V and J ends lost 0 bases and 0 bases respectively, with 6 bases between them. The CDR3 is 14 amino acids. The CDR3 DNA reads as TGTGCCACCAGCAGAGAAGGGGGCTCCTACGAGCAGTACTTC. This codes for CATSREGGSYEQYF.